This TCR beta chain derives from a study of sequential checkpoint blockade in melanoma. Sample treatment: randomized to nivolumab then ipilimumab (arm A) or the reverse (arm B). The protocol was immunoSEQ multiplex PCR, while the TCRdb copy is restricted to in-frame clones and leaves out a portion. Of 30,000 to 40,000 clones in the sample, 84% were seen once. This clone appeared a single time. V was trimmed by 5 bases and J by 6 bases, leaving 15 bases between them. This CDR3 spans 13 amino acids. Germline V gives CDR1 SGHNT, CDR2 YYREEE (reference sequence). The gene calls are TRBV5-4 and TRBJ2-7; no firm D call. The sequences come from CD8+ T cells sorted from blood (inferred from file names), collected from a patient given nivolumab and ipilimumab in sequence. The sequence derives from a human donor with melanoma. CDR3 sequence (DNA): TGTGCCAGCAGAACGGAGCCCGCCGGCGAGCAGTACTTC. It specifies CASRTEPAGEQYF.